Following are 23 T cell receptor beta chains from one sample sequenced in a study of blood T cell repertoires in COVID-19. Profiled with immunoSEQ multiplex PCR; TCRdb holds only in-frame clones, not every one. The sample records 150,000 or so clones, 70% to 80% being singletons. Input material: peripheral blood. The receptors shown here come from a woman aged 80 or over with active or convalescent COVID-19.

V usage is TRBV4-2 and J usage is TRBJ1-1; D remains ambiguous. The germline gives CDR1 LGHNA, CDR2 YNFKEQ. The CDR3 consists of 14 residues. Between the trimmed V and J ends, which lost 1 base and 0 bases, there was a span of 6 bases. This CDR3 is CASSQVDLNTEAFF. In DNA form, the CDR3 reads TGTGCCAGCAGCCAAGTTGACTTGAACACTGAAGCTTTCTTT.

As regards this clone: A much larger clone lies a single base off, so this may be a read error. V is TRBV5-1 and J is TRBJ2-3, with TRBD1 matching 10 bases. The CDR3 consists of 15 residues. The trim removed 4 bases at V and 1 base at J, leaving 3 bases unmatched. Germline-derived CDR1 and CDR2 are SGHRS and YFSETQ. The CDR3 DNA reads as TGCGCCAGCAGCCTCGGGACAGGGGGCACAGATACGCAGTATTTT. Its translation is CASSLGTGGTDTQYF.

This clone was observed once. The chain uses TRBV2 and TRBJ2-7; possible D gene TRBD2, 6 bases. The CDR3 sequence is 11 residues long. V was clipped by 8 bases and J by 3 bases, with 8 bases between them. The germline gives CDR1 SNHLY, CDR2 FYNNEI. DNA for the CDR3: TGTGCCAGCGGGGGACTCTACGAGCAGTACTTC. Its protein is CASGGLYEQYF.

V is TRBV18 and J is TRBJ1-4; D not resolved. Germline V lookup: CDR1 KGHSH, CDR2 LQKENI. This CDR3 has 15 amino acids. V lost 3 bases, J lost 7 bases, and 15 bases lay in between. The CDR3 spells CASSPNTGWVEKLFF. The CDR3 DNA is TGTGCCAGCTCACCCAACACCGGGTGGGTTGAAAAACTGTTTTTT.

This chain connects TRBV19 to TRBJ1-5; no firm D call. This CDR3 comprises 16 residues. In germline, CDR1 is LNHDA, CDR2 SQIVND (reference sequence). V was trimmed by 2 bases and J by 3 bases, leaving 14 bases between them. The CDR3 spells CASSIFGSGSNQPQHF. DNA of the CDR3: TGTGCCAGTAGTATATTTGGATCAGGCTCCAATCAGCCCCAGCATTTT.

The V and J genes are TRBV5-1 and TRBJ2-2; possibly TRBD1 for D (5 bases). Trimming took off 1 base at V and 4 bases at J, with 14 bases between the two ends. The germline gives CDR1 SGHRS, CDR2 YFSETQ. This CDR3 has 16 residues. This CDR3 reads CASSLHQQGSTGELFF. The CDR3 region has the DNA TGCGCCAGCAGCTTGCATCAGCAGGGATCCACCGGGGAGCTGTTTTTT.

The V call is TRBV5-6, the J call TRBJ2-2, with a possible D match to TRBD1 (5 bases). Between the trimmed V and J ends, which lost 1 base and 6 bases, there was a span of 19 bases. CDR3 size: 17 residues. Germline CDR1 and CDR2: SGHDT and YYEEEE. The CDR3 loop reads CASSLISAGFVAGELFF. The CDR3 DNA reads TGTGCCAGCAGCTTGATATCGGCAGGGTTCGTCGCCGGGGAGCTGTTTTTT.

This clone has more than one count but fewer than ten. The chain recombines TRBV15 with TRBJ1-2; the D is unclear. Germline-derived CDR1 and CDR2 are LNHNV and YYDKDF (reference sequence). V lost 0 bases to trimming and J lost 4 bases, with 9 bases between them. The CDR3 is made up of 14 amino acids. Here the CDR3 reads CATSRDRLSYGYTF. The CDR3 region has the DNA TGTGCCACCAGCAGAGATCGACTCAGCTATGGCTACACCTTC.

V gene TRBV15 combines with J gene TRBJ2-5; the D gene is possibly TRBD2 (5 bases). V shed 0 bases and J shed 4 bases, with 12 bases lying between them. CDR3 length: 15 amino acids. Germline CDR1 and CDR2: LNHNV and YYDKDF (reference sequence). CDR3 nucleotides: TGTGCCACCAGCAGAGATCTCGGAGAGGGAGAGACCCAGTACTTC. It specifies CATSRDLGEGETQYF.

The chain carries TRBV3-1 (or the pseudogene TRBV3-2) and TRBJ2-2; D call uncertain. The CDR3 has 13 residues. The germline V gene has CDR1 LGHDT and CDR2 YNNKEL (reference sequence). V shed 8 bases and J shed 1 base, with 8 bases lying between them. The CDR3 nucleotides are TGTGCCAGCGGGCCCTTGAACACCGGGGAGCTGTTTTTT. It translates to CASGPLNTGELFF.

The gene calls are TRBV6-5 and TRBJ1-1; TRBD1 aligns across 7 bases. Germline CDR1 is MNHEY and CDR2 is SVGAGI. This CDR3 has 15 amino acids. V gave up 5 bases and J gave up 1 base; unmatched junction bases: 7. Here the CDR3 DNA reads TGTGCCAGCAGTCACCTGGGACAGCCGAACACTGAAGCTTTCTTT. The encoded protein is CASSHLGQPNTEAFF.

This chain links TRBV18 with TRBJ2-1; tentative D call: TRBD1 (6 bases). CDR1 KGHSH and CDR2 LQKENI come from the germline V gene. The CDR3 covers 14 residues. The V end lost 4 bases, the J end lost 0 bases, and 7 bases lay between the germline ends. The CDR3 DNA follows: TGTGCCAGCTCACGCAGGGGCTCCTACAATGAGCAGTTCTTC. Translated: CASSRRGSYNEQFF.

V usage is TRBV20-1 and J usage is TRBJ2-3; TRBD1 agrees at 8 bases. The CDR3 length is 15 residues. Germline values: CDR1 DFQATT, CDR2 SNEGSKA (reference sequence). J gave up 2 bases and V 3 bases, and 7 bases lay outside the gene matches. The CDR3 DNA sequence: TGCAGTGCTAGTGGCCAGGGGGCCATCACAGATACGCAGTATTTT. Encoded protein: CSASGQGAITDTQYF.

The V call is TRBV5-1, the J call TRBJ1-2; TRBD1 matches at 11 bases. There are 15 residues in the CDR3. In germline, CDR1 is SGHRS, CDR2 YFSETQ. After removal of 4 bases from V and 5 bases from J, the junction contained 7 bases not matched to a gene. CDR3 in DNA: TGCGCCAGCAGCCCAGGGACAGGGGGAGGTTATGGCTACACCTTC. It encodes CASSPGTGGGYGYTF.

This chain connects TRBV4-2 to TRBJ1-3, with TRBD1 matching 7 bases. Germline CDR1 is LGHNA and CDR2 is YNFKEQ. V lost 0 bases, J lost 7 bases, and 6 bases stayed unmatched. There are 15 residues in the CDR3. The CDR3 loop is CASSQDRSGGNTIYF. The CDR3 bases are TGTGCCAGCAGCCAAGACCGGTCAGGGGGTAACACCATATATTTT.

The chain links TRBV30 to TRBJ1-3; TRBD1 is a possible D gene (5 bases). The V end was cut by 2 bases, the J end by 3 bases, with 11 bases between. The CDR3 sequence is 14 residues long. CDR1 GTSNPN and CDR2 SVGIG come from the germline V gene (reference sequence). CDR3 nucleotides: TGTGCCTGGAGTCGACAGTGGGATGGAAACACCATATATTTT. Its translation: CAWSRQWDGNTIYF.

This chain joins TRBV13 and TRBJ2-2; TRBD1 aligns across 9 bases. Germline V gene lookup returns CDR1 PRHDT and CDR2 FYEKMQ (reference sequence). The CDR3 length is 18 residues. Trimming took 4 bases from V and 3 from J; bases not matched to a gene: 12. CDR3 in DNA: TGTGCCAGCAGCTCAATCGGGACAGGGCTTCATTACACCGGGGAGCTGTTTTTT. Amino acid sequence: CASSSIGTGLHYTGELFF.

This chain links TRBV4-3 with TRBJ2-3; a possible D gene is TRBD2 (5 bases). The CDR3 totals 16 residues. The V end lost 0 bases, the J end lost 1 base, and 11 bases lay between the germline ends. Germline loops: CDR1 LGHNA, CDR2 YSLEER. CDR3 in amino acids: CASSQDGLAGTDTQYF. The CDR3 nucleotides read TGCGCCAGCAGCCAAGATGGGCTAGCCGGCACAGATACGCAGTATTTT.

This clone has just a few counts. The chain has TRBV7-2 and TRBJ2-1; D call uncertain. With 2 bases removed from V and 8 bases from J, the gap between germline ends came to 13 bases. CDR3 length: 14 residues. The germline V gene has CDR1 SGHTA and CDR2 FQGNSA. CDR3 DNA: TGTGCCAGCAGCTTATCTGCAGGCAACCATGAGCAGTTCTTC. This codes for CASSLSAGNHEQFF.

V gene TRBV6-2 or TRBV6-3 combines with J gene TRBJ2-5; possible D gene TRBD2, 7 bases. Deletions cut 2 bases from V and 5 bases from J, with 15 bases between. CDR1 is MNHEY and CDR2 is SVGEGT in the germline V gene. The CDR3 is 15 residues long. In DNA, the CDR3 is TGTGCCAGCAGTTACGGGGGGGCCCTCGGGGAGACCCAGTACTTC. This codes for CASSYGGALGETQYF.

The CDR3 reads CASSLAQGMFGELFF. CDR3 DNA: TGTGCCAGCAGCTTGGCCCAGGGGATGTTCGGGGAGCTGTTTTTT. J is TRBJ2-2 and V is TRBV5-6, with TRBD1 as a possible D gene (6 bases). Trimming pared 0 bases from V and 7 bases from J, leaving 13 bases between. From germline, CDR1 is SGHDT and CDR2 YYEEEE. This CDR3 has 15 amino acids.

This clone has just a few counts. The chain carries TRBV28 and TRBJ1-6; 7 bases agree with TRBD1. Per the germline V gene, CDR1 is MDHEN and CDR2 is SYDVKM. Trimming cost V 8 bases and J 4 bases; bases outside gene matches: 5. This CDR3 is 14 amino acids long. Here the CDR3 DNA reads TGTGCCAGCGTGGTGGGACAGTATAATTCACCCCTCCACTTT. Its protein product is CASVVGQYNSPLHF.

The CDR3 loop reads CASSEGLSTDTQYF. The CDR3 nucleotides read TGTGCCAGCAGTGAGGGACTCAGCACAGATACGCAGTATTTT. This chain joins TRBV2 and TRBJ2-3; TRBD2 is a possible D gene (6 bases). The V gene's germline CDR1 is SNHLY and CDR2 FYNNEI. V lost 3 bases and J 0 bases, leaving 7 bases between the germline ends. The CDR3 is 14 residues long.